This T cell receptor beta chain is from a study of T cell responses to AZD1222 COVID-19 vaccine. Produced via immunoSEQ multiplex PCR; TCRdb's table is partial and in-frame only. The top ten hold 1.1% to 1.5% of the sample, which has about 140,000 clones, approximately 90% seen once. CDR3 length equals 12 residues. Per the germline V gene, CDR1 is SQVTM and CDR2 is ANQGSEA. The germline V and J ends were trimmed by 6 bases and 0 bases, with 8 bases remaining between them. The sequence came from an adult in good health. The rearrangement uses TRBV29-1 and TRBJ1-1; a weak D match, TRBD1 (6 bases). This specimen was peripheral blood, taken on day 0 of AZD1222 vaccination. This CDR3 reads CSVGQMNTEAFF. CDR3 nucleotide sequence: TGCAGCGTAGGACAGATGAACACTGAAGCTTTCTTT. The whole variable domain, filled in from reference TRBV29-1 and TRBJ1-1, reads SAVISQKPSRDICQRGTSLTIQCQVDSQVTMMFWYRQQPGQSLTLIATANQGSEATYESGFVIDKFPISRPNLTFSTLTVSNMSPEDSSIYLCSVGQMNTEAFFGQGTRLTVV.